Included here is one T cell receptor (beta chain) sequence, with context. V dropped 2 bases and J dropped 2 bases, with 7 bases sitting between them. Germline-derived CDR1 and CDR2 are ENHRY and SYGVKD. CDR3 length equals 13 residues. Libraries were prepared by immunoSEQ multiplex PCR; TCRdb keeps only in-frame clonotypes and omits some of them. This sample has about 57,000 clones; approximately 90% occur once, and the top ten carry about 0.91%. The sample originates from a study of control samples from healthy donors and cancer patients. The receptor's source is a man in his thirties or forties with colorectal cancer. Sequences were obtained from PBMCs. The chain has TRBV10-3 and TRBJ2-7; D gene uncertain. Here the CDR3 reads CAISETGAYEQYF. CDR3 nucleotide sequence: TGTGCCATCAGTGAGACTGGGGCCTACGAGCAGTACTTC.